The 12 T cell receptor beta chains presented below share a single source sample, sequenced in a study of blood T cell repertoires in COVID-19. Some clones are missing from TCRdb's copy, which holds only in-frame ones; the method was immunoSEQ multiplex PCR. In the table there are 300,000 to 400,000 clones, about 85% of which are singletons. Sequencing was performed on PBMCs or T cells enriched from blood (not recorded which). These receptors originate from a woman in her thirties who had been exposed to COVID-19.

The chain uses TRBV24-1 and TRBJ1-3; the D gene is possibly TRBD1 (5 bases). This CDR3 is 15 amino acids long. V was trimmed by 3 bases and J by 4 bases, leaving 12 bases between them. Germline lookup yields CDR1 KGHDR and CDR2 SFDVKD. CDR3 amino acids: CATSDGGEGGNTIYF. CDR3 nucleotides: TGTGCCACCAGTGATGGAGGGGAAGGGGGAAACACCATATATTTT.

This chain links TRBV13 with TRBJ1-1; D is unresolved. Trimming took 5 bases from V and 1 from J, leaving 11 bases between them. From germline, CDR1 is PRHDT and CDR2 FYEKMQ (reference sequence). This CDR3 is 14 amino acids long. CDR3 DNA sequence: TGTGCCAGCAGCCTTACTGAGAGGAACACTGAAGCTTTCTTT. Translated, it gives CASSLTERNTEAFF.

This clone was found a few times. This chain uses TRBV5-1 with TRBJ2-7; 11 bases agree with TRBD2. Per the germline V gene, CDR1 is SGHRS and CDR2 is YFSETQ. Germline trimming cut 4 bases from V and 5 bases from J; bases unmatched to any gene: 14. The CDR3 covers 17 residues. CDR3 protein: CASSASSGRPVRHEQYF. The CDR3 nucleotides are TGCGCCAGCAGCGCATCTAGCGGGAGGCCCGTACGTCACGAGCAGTACTTC.

The V call is TRBV28, the J call TRBJ1-2, with 7 bases identical to TRBD1. The CDR3 has 16 amino acids. Germline loops: CDR1 MDHEN, CDR2 SYDVKM. V shed 1 base and J 9 bases; nucleotides not matched to a gene: 14. The CDR3 region is CASSLLDRWDQYRYTF. The CDR3 DNA sequence: TGTGCCAGCAGTTTATTGGACAGGTGGGACCAATATCGCTACACCTTC.

This clone was recorded once. J is TRBJ2-5 and V is TRBV4-3; the D gene is possibly TRBD1 (5 bases). CDR3 length: 15 amino acids. Germline CDR1 and CDR2: LGHNA and YSLEER. Trimming pared 2 bases from V and 5 bases from J, leaving 15 bases between. The CDR3 DNA reads TGCGCCAGCAGCCAATCAGGCAGGGTCTTCGAGACCCAGTACTTC. This codes for CASSQSGRVFETQYF.

The chain recombines TRBV27 with TRBJ1-3, with D possibly being TRBD1 (5 bases). V lost 4 bases, J lost 3 bases, and 10 bases lay in between. The CDR3 covers 14 residues. CDR1 MNHEY and CDR2 SMNVEV come from the germline V gene (reference sequence). The CDR3 coding sequence is TGTGCCAGCAGTTCAGGGTTAGATGGAAACACCATATATTTT. It translates to CASSSGLDGNTIYF.

J is TRBJ1-2 and V is TRBV23-1; D perhaps matches TRBD1 (5 bases). TRBV23-1 is noted as an ORF with a role that remains uncertain. This CDR3 spans 17 amino acids. V lost 2 bases to trimming and J lost 7 bases, with 23 bases between them. CDR3 residues: CASSQKRPHSRVGGYTF. CDR3 coding DNA: TGCGCCAGCAGTCAAAAACGACCCCACAGCAGGGTGGGTGGCTACACCTTC.

The rearrangement links TRBV4-1 to TRBJ2-7; D possibly corresponds to TRBD2 (7 bases). This CDR3 is built from 16 residues. Trimming removed 1 base at V and 6 bases at J, with 19 bases between. Germline CDR1 is MGHRA and CDR2 is YSYEKL. Here the CDR3 DNA reads TGCGCCAGCAGCCAAGTTCGGCTACAGGGAGGGTTCGAGCAGTACTTC. This codes for CASSQVRLQGGFEQYF.

The chain employs TRBV28 and TRBJ1-4; the match to TRBD1 covers 7 bases. The CDR3 length is 13 residues. Per the germline V gene, CDR1 is MDHEN and CDR2 is SYDVKM. V gave up 8 bases and J gave up 2 bases; unmatched junction bases: 2. The CDR3 nucleotides read TGTGCCAGCGCGGACAGGACTAATGAAAAACTGTTTTTT. It specifies CASADRTNEKLFF.

The rearrangement joins TRBV30 to TRBJ2-6, with a tentative D call TRBD1 (6 bases). The CDR3 runs to 15 residues. From germline, CDR1 is GTSNPN and CDR2 SVGIG (reference sequence). V dropped 3 bases and J dropped 1 base, with 10 bases sitting between them. CDR3 amino acids: CAWREQGSGANVLTF. For the CDR3, the DNA is TGTGCCTGGAGGGAACAGGGATCTGGGGCCAACGTCCTGACTTTC.

V gene TRBV5-1 combines with J gene TRBJ1-2; D might be TRBD1 (6 bases). Trimming pared 0 bases from V and 8 bases from J, leaving 17 bases between. The CDR3 loop spans 15 amino acids. Per germline, CDR1 SGHRS and CDR2 YFSETQ. For the CDR3, the DNA is TGCGCCAGCAGCTTGGATGTGGCAGGGGCATTAGGCTACACCTTC. Its protein product is CASSLDVAGALGYTF.

V and J are TRBV6-5 and TRBJ2-7; 10 bases line up with TRBD2. This CDR3 has 14 residues. The V and J ends lost 6 bases and 5 bases, in that order; junction bases with no gene match: 7. Germline-derived CDR1 and CDR2 are MNHEY and SVGAGI. In nucleotides, the CDR3 is TGTGCCAGCAGACCCTTCAGCGGGAGGGACGAGCAGTACTTC. Translation: CASRPFSGRDEQYF.